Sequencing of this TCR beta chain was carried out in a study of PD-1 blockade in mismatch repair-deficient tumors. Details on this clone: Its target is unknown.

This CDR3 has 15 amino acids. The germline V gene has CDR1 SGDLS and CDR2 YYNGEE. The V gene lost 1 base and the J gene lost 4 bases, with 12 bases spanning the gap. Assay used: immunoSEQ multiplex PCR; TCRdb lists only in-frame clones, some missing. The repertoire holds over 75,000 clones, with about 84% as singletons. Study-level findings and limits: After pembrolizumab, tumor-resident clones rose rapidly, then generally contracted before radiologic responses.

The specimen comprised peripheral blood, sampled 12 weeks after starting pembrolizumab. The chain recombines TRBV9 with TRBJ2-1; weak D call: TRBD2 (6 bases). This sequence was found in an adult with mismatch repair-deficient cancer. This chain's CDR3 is CASSVQAGFYNEQFF. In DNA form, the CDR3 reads TGTGCCAGCAGCGTACAAGCGGGTTTTTACAATGAGCAGTTCTTC. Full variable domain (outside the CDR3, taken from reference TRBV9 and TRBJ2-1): DSGVTQTPKHLITATGQRVTLRCSPRSGDLSVYWYQQSLDQGLQFLIQYYNGEERAKGNILERFSAQQFPDLHSELNLSSLELGDSALYFCASSVQAGFYNEQFFGPGTRLTVL.